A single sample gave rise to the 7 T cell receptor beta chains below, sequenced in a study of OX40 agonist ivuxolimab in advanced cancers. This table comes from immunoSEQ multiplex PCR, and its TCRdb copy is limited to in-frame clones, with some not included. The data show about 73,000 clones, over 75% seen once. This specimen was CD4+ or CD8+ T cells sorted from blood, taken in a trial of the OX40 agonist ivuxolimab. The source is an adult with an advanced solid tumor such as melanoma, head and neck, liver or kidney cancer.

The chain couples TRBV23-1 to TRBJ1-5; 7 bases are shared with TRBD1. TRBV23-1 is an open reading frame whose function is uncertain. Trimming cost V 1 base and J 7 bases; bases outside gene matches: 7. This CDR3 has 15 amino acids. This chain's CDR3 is CASSQFEAGGQPQHF. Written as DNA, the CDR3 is TGCGCCAGCAGTCAATTTGAGGCAGGGGGACAGCCCCAGCATTTT.

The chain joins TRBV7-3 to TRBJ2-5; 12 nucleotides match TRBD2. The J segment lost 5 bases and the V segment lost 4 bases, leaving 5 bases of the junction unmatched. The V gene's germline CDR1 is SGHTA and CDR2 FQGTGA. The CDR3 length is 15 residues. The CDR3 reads CASSWSGLAGETQYF. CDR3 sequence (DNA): TGTGCCAGCAGCTGGTCCGGACTAGCGGGGGAGACCCAGTACTTC.

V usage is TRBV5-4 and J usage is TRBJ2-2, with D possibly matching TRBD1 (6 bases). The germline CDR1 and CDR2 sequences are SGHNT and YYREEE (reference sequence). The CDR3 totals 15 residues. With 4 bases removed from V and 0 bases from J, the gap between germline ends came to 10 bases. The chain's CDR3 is CASSTRTANTGELFF. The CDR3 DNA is TGTGCCAGCAGCACCCGGACAGCGAACACCGGGGAGCTGTTTTTT. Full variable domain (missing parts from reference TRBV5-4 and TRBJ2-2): ETGVTQSPTHLIKTRGQQVTLRCSSQSGHNTVSWYQQALGQGPQFIFQYYREEENGRGNFPPRFSGLQFPNYSSELNVNALELDDSALYLCASSTRTANTGELFFGEGSRLTVL.

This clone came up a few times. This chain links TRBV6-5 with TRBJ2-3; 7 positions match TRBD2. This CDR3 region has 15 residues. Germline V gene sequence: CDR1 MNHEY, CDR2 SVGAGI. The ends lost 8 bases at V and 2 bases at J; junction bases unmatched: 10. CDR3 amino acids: CASGDRAGSTDTQYF. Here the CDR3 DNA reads TGTGCCAGCGGAGACCGAGCGGGGTCCACAGATACGCAGTATTTT.

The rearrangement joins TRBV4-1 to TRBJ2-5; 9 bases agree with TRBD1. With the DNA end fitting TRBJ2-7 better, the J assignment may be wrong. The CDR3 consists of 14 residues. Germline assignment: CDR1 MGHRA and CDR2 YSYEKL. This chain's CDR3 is CASSPRQGAYEQYF. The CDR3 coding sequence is TGCGCCAGCAGCCCCAGACAGGGGGCCTACGAGCAGTACTTC.

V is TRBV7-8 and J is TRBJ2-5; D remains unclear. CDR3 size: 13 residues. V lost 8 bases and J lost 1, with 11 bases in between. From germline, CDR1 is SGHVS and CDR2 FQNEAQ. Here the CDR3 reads CASRLASQETQYF. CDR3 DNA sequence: TGTGCCAGCCGTCTGGCCTCCCAAGAGACCCAGTACTTC.

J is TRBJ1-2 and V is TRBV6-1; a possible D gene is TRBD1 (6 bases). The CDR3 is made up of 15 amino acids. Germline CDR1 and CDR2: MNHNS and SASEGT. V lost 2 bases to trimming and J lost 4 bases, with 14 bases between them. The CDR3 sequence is CASSEYGGRGYGYTF. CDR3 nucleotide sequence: TGTGCCAGCAGTGAATATGGGGGGCGCGGCTATGGCTACACCTTC.